Presented here are 21 T cell receptor beta chains from one specimen sequenced in a study of shared clonotypes between healthy human individuals. The method was immunoSEQ multiplex PCR; TCRdb's version includes in-frame clones alone and lacks a portion of them. The sample holds around 1.6 million clones, 95% to 99% seen once. Sequenced material: naive CD4+ T cells sorted from blood. The sample's subset: CD45RA+ positively selected. These receptors were taken from a man younger than 45 in good health.

The V gene is TRBV28, the J gene TRBJ2-7; the D is unclear. The CDR3 spans 9 residues. V was shortened by 8 bases and J by 5 bases, with 4 bases between the two germline ends. Germline V gene data show CDR1 as MDHEN and CDR2 as SYDVKM. The CDR3 sequence: CASGDEQYF. Written as DNA, the CDR3 is TGTGCCAGCGGGGACGAGCAGTACTTC.

J is TRBJ2-1 and V is TRBV9; 7 positions match TRBD2. Germline V gene lookup returns CDR1 SGDLS and CDR2 YYNGEE. This CDR3 is 16 amino acids long. V shed 0 bases, J shed 6 bases, and the junction held 9 bases outside the gene matches. The CDR3 region has the DNA TGTGCCAGCAGCGTAGCGGGGACCGGGACTATCAATGAGCAGTTCTTC. As protein: CASSVAGTGTINEQFF. Filled out from reference TRBV9 and TRBJ2-1, the complete variable domain reads DSGVTQTPKHLITATGQRVTLRCSPRSGDLSVYWYQQSLDQGLQFLIQYYNGEERAKGNILERFSAQQFPDLHSELNLSSLELGDSALYFCASSVAGTGTINEQFFGPGTRLTVL.

V and J are TRBV7-9 and TRBJ2-3; TRBD2 is a possible D gene (6 bases). Per the germline V gene, CDR1 is SEHNR and CDR2 is FQNEAQ (reference sequence). Trimming took off 5 bases at V and 4 bases at J, with 19 bases between the two ends. This CDR3 is 16 amino acids long. CDR3 sequence (DNA): TGTGCCAGCAGCCCCGGGACTGCTCCTCCGGCAGATACGCAGTATTTT. It yields the protein CASSPGTAPPADTQYF.

The J gene is TRBJ2-3, the V gene TRBV6-6, with 10 nucleotides matching TRBD2. The CDR3 extends over 15 amino acids. V lost 4 bases to trimming and J lost 10 bases; unmatched junction nucleotides: 11. Per the germline V gene, CDR1 is MNHNY and CDR2 is SVGAGI (reference sequence). This CDR3 reads CASSFRAGGPSAQYF. CDR3 DNA sequence: TGTGCCAGCAGTTTTAGAGCGGGAGGGCCTTCAGCGCAGTATTTT.

This sequence joins TRBV7-9 and TRBJ2-4; D possibly matches TRBD1 or TRBD2 (5 bases each). From germline, CDR1 is SEHNR and CDR2 FQNEAQ (reference sequence). This CDR3 is 16 amino acids long. V dropped 0 bases and J dropped 7 bases, with 16 bases sitting between them. The CDR3: CASSLARDPPANIQYF. The CDR3 DNA reads as TGTGCCAGCAGCTTAGCGAGGGACCCTCCAGCCAACATTCAGTACTTC.

J is TRBJ2-7 and V is TRBV30; no definite D call. Trimming removed 2 bases from V and 0 bases from J, with 11 bases in between. This CDR3 spans 14 amino acids. CDR1 is GTSNPN, CDR2 SVGIG, per germline (reference sequence). The CDR3 coding sequence is TGTGCCTGGAGTAAGTCGTGGGCCTCCTACGAGCAGTACTTC. This codes for CAWSKSWASYEQYF. Full variable domain (rest looked up from reference TRBV30 and TRBJ2-7): SQTIHQWPATLVQPVGSPLSLECTVEGTSNPNLYWYRQAAGRGLQLLFYSVGIGQISSEVPQNLSASRPQDRQFILSSKKLLLSDSGFYLCAWSKSWASYEQYFGPGTRLTVT.

This chain uses TRBV11-2 with TRBJ2-1; 12 bases agree with TRBD2. CDR1 is SGHAT and CDR2 is FQNNGV in the germline V gene. The CDR3 sequence is 17 residues long. V lost 5 bases and J lost 8; bases outside the gene matches: 13. The DNA of the CDR3 is TGTGCCAGCAGCCCTTCCCCACTAGCGGGAGGTATGTATGAGCAGTTCTTC. Protein: CASSPSPLAGGMYEQFF.

The chain employs TRBV27 and TRBJ2-7; tentatively, D is TRBD2 (7 bases). This CDR3 has 16 amino acids. Trimming cost V 2 bases and J 3 bases, with 17 bases left between them. Germline-derived CDR1 and CDR2 are MNHEY and SMNVEV (reference sequence). CDR3 residues: CASSLVAGADFYEQYF. The CDR3 DNA sequence: TGTGCCAGCAGTTTAGTTGCGGGGGCTGATTTCTACGAGCAGTACTTC.

V is TRBV5-1 and J is TRBJ2-4, with D possibly being TRBD1 (6 bases). The germline CDR1 and CDR2 sequences are SGHRS and YFSETQ. The V end was cut by 4 bases, the J end by 7 bases, with 15 bases between. CDR3 length equals 14 residues. CDR3 in amino acids: CASSPGEITNIQYF. DNA of the CDR3: TGCGCCAGCAGCCCAGGGGAGATAACGAACATTCAGTACTTC.

This chain joins TRBV12-5 and TRBJ2-1, with D possibly matching TRBD1 (5 bases). V was pared by 2 bases and J by 4 bases, with 12 bases between. Germline-derived CDR1 and CDR2 are LGHNT and FRNRAP. The CDR3 covers 15 residues. The CDR3, as DNA: TGTGCTAGTGGTTTGTCCATCCAGGGATACAATGAGCAGTTCTTC. Its protein product is CASGLSIQGYNEQFF.

The rearrangement uses TRBV7-2 and TRBJ2-5; 9 nucleotides line up with TRBD2. CDR1 is SGHTA and CDR2 is FQGNSA in the germline V gene. The V gene end was trimmed by 5 bases and the J gene end by 2 bases; junction bases not matched to a gene: 9. CDR3 size: 16 residues. The CDR3 sequence: CASSQTSGAFQETQYF. The CDR3 DNA sequence: TGTGCCAGCAGCCAGACTAGCGGTGCATTTCAAGAGACCCAGTACTTC.

The chain employs TRBV7-6 and TRBJ2-7; D remains ambiguous. The ends were cut back, 5 bases at V and 0 bases at J, with 8 bases in the middle. The CDR3 sequence is 13 residues long. Germline V lookup: CDR1 SGHVS, CDR2 FNYEAQ. Here the CDR3 reads CASSRISSYEQYF. The CDR3 region has the DNA TGTGCCAGCAGCCGAATAAGCTCCTACGAGCAGTACTTC.

The chain recombines TRBV10-1 with TRBJ2-7; TRBD1 aligns across 10 bases. CDR1 is WNHNN, CDR2 SYGVQD, per germline (reference sequence). J lost 5 bases, V lost 0 bases, and 10 bases had no gene match. This CDR3 is 17 amino acids long. In DNA form, the CDR3 reads TGCGCCAGCAGTGAGTCGAAACCCGACAGGGGGCCTAACGAGCAGTACTTC. Translation: CASSESKPDRGPNEQYF.

V usage is TRBV28 and J usage is TRBJ2-3; TRBD2 might be the D (6 bases). The germline CDR1 and CDR2 sequences are MDHEN and SYDVKM. Trimming removed 8 bases from V and 5 bases from J, with 11 bases in between. The CDR3 consists of 12 residues. The chain's CDR3 is CASLGGIDTQYF. CDR3 DNA sequence: TGTGCCAGCCTGGGCGGGATAGATACGCAGTATTTT.

This clone was picked up one time. The chain links TRBV25-1 to TRBJ2-1; D ambiguous. Germline assignment: CDR1 MGHDK and CDR2 SYGVNS. The CDR3 covers 11 residues. Trimming removed 8 bases from V and 3 bases from J, with 5 bases in between. CDR3 in DNA: TGTGCCAGCGTGGGCTACAATGAGCAGTTCTTC. Its translation is CASVGYNEQFF. Full variable domain (remainder filled in from reference TRBV25-1 and TRBJ2-1): EADIYQTPRYLVIGTGKKITLECSQTMGHDKMYWYQQDPGMELHLIHYSYGVNSTEKGDLSSESTVSRIRTEHFPLTLESARPSHTSQYLCASVGYNEQFFGPGTRLTVL.

V is TRBV28 and J is TRBJ2-1; unclear D gene. Germline-derived CDR1 and CDR2 are MDHEN and SYDVKM. Trimming shortened V by 3 bases and J by 0 bases, and 3 bases separated the two germline ends. The CDR3 is 13 amino acids. The DNA for the CDR3 is TGTGCCAGCAGTTTGACCTCCTACAATGAGCAGTTCTTC. Translated: CASSLTSYNEQFF.

The chain has TRBV9 and TRBJ2-7, with D perhaps TRBD1 or TRBD2 (5 bases each). This CDR3 spans 15 amino acids. CDR1 and CDR2 from the germline V gene are SGDLS and YYNGEE. Trimming removed 4 bases at V and 3 bases at J, with 17 bases between. This CDR3 is CASSPMGQEDYEQYF. As DNA, the CDR3 is TGTGCCAGCAGCCCAATGGGGCAGGAGGACTACGAGCAGTACTTC.

The V and J genes are TRBV7-9 and TRBJ2-2, with 12 nucleotides matching TRBD1. Trimming cost V 4 bases and J 7 bases; bases outside gene matches: 7. Germline loops: CDR1 SEHNR, CDR2 FQNEAQ (reference sequence). The CDR3 loop spans 16 amino acids. The CDR3 reads CASSSPGQGAVGELFF. The CDR3 DNA reads as TGTGCCAGCAGCTCCCCGGGACAGGGGGCGGTCGGGGAGCTGTTTTTT.

This chain joins TRBV9 and TRBJ2-1, with a possible D match to TRBD2 (6 bases). The CDR3 spans 15 residues. Germline assignment: CDR1 SGDLS and CDR2 YYNGEE. V lost 0 bases and J 3 bases, leaving 10 bases between the germline ends. CDR3 in DNA: TGTGCCAGCAGCGTAGGGGGGAGGTTCTACAATGAGCAGTTCTTC. Translation: CASSVGGRFYNEQFF.

This CDR3 reads CASKTGTYEQYF. The CDR3, as DNA: TGTGCCAGCAAAACGGGGACCTACGAGCAGTACTTC. The V and J genes are TRBV6-5 and TRBJ2-7; D might be TRBD2 (5 bases). Trimming removed 7 bases at V and 2 bases at J, with 9 bases between. This CDR3 comprises 12 residues. The germline gives CDR1 MNHEY, CDR2 SVGAGI.

This clone was detected once. V and J are TRBV7-2 and TRBJ2-1; D might be TRBD1 (5 bases). Trimming shortened V by 1 base and J by 8 bases, and 18 bases separated the two germline ends. The germline CDR1 and CDR2 sequences are SGHTA and FQGNSA. The CDR3 totals 16 residues. The CDR3 sequence is CASSLGSSQGEHEQFF. For the CDR3, the DNA is TGTGCCAGCAGCTTAGGGTCCAGTCAGGGTGAACATGAGCAGTTCTTC.